One and the same sample provided the 26 T cell receptor beta chains below, sequenced in a study of control samples from healthy donors and cancer patients. Sequencing used immunoSEQ multiplex PCR; TCRdb keeps in-frame clones, though not all of them. The table records 120,000 or so clones, approximately 87% of them present only once. Sequencing was carried out using PBMCs. Receptor source: a woman between 55 and 75 years old with lung cancer.

The rearrangement joins TRBV6-5 to TRBJ1-4, with TRBD1 matching 7 bases. This CDR3 comprises 13 residues. V was pared by 6 bases and J by 8 bases, with 6 bases of the junction left unmatched. Germline values: CDR1 MNHEY, CDR2 SVGAGI. This chain's CDR3 is CASRRQGEEKLFF. The CDR3 DNA reads TGTGCCAGCAGACGACAGGGCGAAGAAAAACTGTTTTTT.

This chain links TRBV5-4 with TRBJ2-3; 9 positions agree with TRBD1. The CDR3 is made up of 15 amino acids. Germline assignment: CDR1 SGHNT and CDR2 YYREEE (reference sequence). With 4 bases clipped from V and 2 bases from J, the junction kept 5 bases outside the gene matches. CDR3 DNA sequence: TGTGCCAGCAGCCCCGGGACAGGGTACACAGATACGCAGTATTTT. Translation: CASSPGTGYTDTQYF. The full variable domain, rest sourced from reference TRBV5-4 and TRBJ2-3, is ETGVTQSPTHLIKTRGQQVTLRCSSQSGHNTVSWYQQALGQGPQFIFQYYREEENGRGNFPPRFSGLQFPNYSSELNVNALELDDSALYLCASSPGTGYTDTQYFGPGTRLTVL.

The gene calls are TRBV3-1 (or the pseudogene TRBV3-2) and TRBJ2-7; 7 bases map to TRBD1. The CDR3 sequence is 13 residues long. Germline V gives CDR1 LGHDT, CDR2 YNNKEL (reference sequence). Trimming removed 4 bases from V and 9 bases from J; junction bases left unmatched: 9. The CDR3 DNA sequence: TGTGCCAGCAGCCCCCGACAGGGTTGGTGGCAGTACTTC. This gives the protein CASSPRQGWWQYF.

The chain has TRBV3-1 (or the pseudogene TRBV3-2) and TRBJ2-5; 12 bases line up with TRBD2. There are 16 residues in the CDR3. CDR1 is LGHDT, CDR2 YNNKEL, per germline (reference sequence). V lost 5 bases, J lost 0 bases, and 4 bases stayed unmatched. CDR3 bases: TGTGCCAGCAGCGAAGGACTAGCGGGGTACCAAGAGACCCAGTACTTC. It is translated as CASSEGLAGYQETQYF.

The rearrangement uses TRBV11-3 and TRBJ1-1; D is perhaps TRBD1 (5 bases). Trimming removed 2 bases at V and 1 base at J, with 14 bases between. CDR3 length: 16 amino acids. Germline CDR1 reads SGHNT; CDR2 reads YENEEA. The CDR3 region has the DNA TGTGCCAGCAGCTTAACTCAGGGACCAGAGAACACTGAAGCTTTCTTT. Protein sequence: CASSLTQGPENTEAFF.

CDR3 region: CASSYYPIATNEKLFF. The CDR3 DNA sequence: TGTGCCAGCAGTTACTACCCCATTGCAACTAATGAAAAACTGTTTTTT. The chain uses TRBV6-6 and TRBJ1-4; D is unclear. The germline V gene has CDR1 MNHNY and CDR2 SVGAGI (reference sequence). Trimming cost V 1 base and J 0 bases, with 9 bases left between them. The CDR3 is made up of 16 amino acids.

The chain carries TRBV2 and TRBJ2-1; D unclear. Germline V gene sequence: CDR1 SNHLY, CDR2 FYNNEI. There are 13 residues in the CDR3. Trimming took off 4 bases at V and 4 bases at J, with 8 bases between the two ends. The CDR3 loop reads CASSAAVYNEQFF. Written as DNA, the CDR3 is TGTGCCAGCAGTGCGGCGGTATACAATGAGCAGTTCTTC.

CDR3 nucleotide sequence: TGTGCCAGTAGTATAGATGGGGCAGGGACAGGGGCTGAGGTGACCCAGTACTTC. This codes for CASSIDGAGTGAEVTQYF. The chain employs TRBV19 and TRBJ2-5; TRBD1 matches 10 bases. J gave up 7 bases and V 0 bases, and 14 bases lay outside the gene matches. The CDR3 runs 18 residues. Germline V lookup: CDR1 LNHDA, CDR2 SQIVND (reference sequence).

The chain combines TRBV3-1 (or the pseudogene TRBV3-2) with TRBJ1-1; D call uncertain. This CDR3 comprises 16 residues. Germline V gene lookup returns CDR1 LGHDT and CDR2 YNNKEL (reference sequence). Between the trimmed V and J ends, which lost 3 bases and 5 bases, there was a span of 19 bases. The CDR3 spells CASSHLREIILTEAFF. As DNA, the CDR3 is TGTGCCAGCAGCCATTTAAGGGAAATTATTTTGACTGAAGCTTTCTTT.

This chain joins TRBV5-1 and TRBJ2-1; D is ambiguous. CDR1 SGHRS and CDR2 YFSETQ come from the germline V gene. Trimming removed 5 bases from V and 3 bases from J, with 6 bases in between. There are 12 residues in the CDR3. CDR3: CASRGLYNEQFF. The DNA for the CDR3 is TGCGCCAGCAGAGGGCTCTACAATGAGCAGTTCTTC. The variable domain in full, completed from reference TRBV5-1 and TRBJ2-1, reads KAGVTQTPRYLIKTRGQQVTLSCSPISGHRSVSWYQQTPGQGLQFLFEYFSETQRNKGNFPGRFSGRQFSNSRSEMNVSTLELGDSALYLCASRGLYNEQFFGPGTRLTVL.

The rearrangement uses TRBV6-1 and TRBJ2-7, with D possibly matching TRBD2 (5 bases). Trimming shortened V by 2 bases and J by 0 bases, and 5 bases separated the two germline ends. The CDR3 length is 13 residues. Germline CDR1 MNHNS, CDR2 SASEGT. The CDR3 nucleotides read TGTGCCAGCAGTGAACGGGGCTCCTACGAGCAGTACTTC. As protein: CASSERGSYEQYF.

The genes are TRBV18 and TRBJ1-2, with 9 bases aligning to TRBD1. This CDR3 has 15 residues. J lost 6 bases, V lost 3 bases, and 8 bases had no gene match. In germline, CDR1 is KGHSH, CDR2 LQKENI. The CDR3 sequence: CASSPQQGAENGYTF. CDR3 nucleotides: TGTGCCAGCTCACCCCAACAGGGGGCAGAGAATGGCTACACCTTC.

The chain has TRBV11-2 and TRBJ1-1; D ambiguous. Trimming pared 5 bases from V and 1 base from J, leaving 8 bases between. CDR1 is SGHAT, CDR2 FQNNGV, per germline. There are 13 residues in the CDR3. DNA for the CDR3: TGTGCCAGCAGCCTCAGGCGGAACACTGAAGCTTTCTTT. Translating it yields CASSLRRNTEAFF.

V usage is TRBV7-3 and J usage is TRBJ1-1; weak D call: TRBD1 (5 bases). V dropped 1 base and J dropped 5 bases, with 11 bases sitting between them. CDR3 length equals 14 residues. Germline CDR1 is SGHTA and CDR2 is FQGTGA. As DNA, the CDR3 is TGTGCCAGCAGCTTAATGGGGGTGGGGACTGAAGCTTTCTTT. This gives the protein CASSLMGVGTEAFF. Full variable domain (outside the CDR3, taken from reference TRBV7-3 and TRBJ1-1): GAGVSQTPSNKVTEKGKYVELRCDPISGHTALYWYRQSLGQGPEFLIYFQGTGAADDSGLPNDRFFAVRPEGSVSTLKIQRTERGDSAVYLCASSLMGVGTEAFFGQGTRLTVV.

The gene calls are TRBV7-9 and TRBJ1-2; perhaps TRBD1 as D (5 bases). This CDR3 has 14 residues. Germline assignment: CDR1 SEHNR and CDR2 FQNEAQ (reference sequence). With 1 base removed from V and 5 bases from J, the gap between germline ends came to 11 bases. The CDR3 DNA follows: TGTGCCAGCAGCTTAGTTGGGACTTGGTATGGCTACACCTTC. Translation: CASSLVGTWYGYTF.

The chain links TRBV6-5 to TRBJ1-1; the D is unclear. This CDR3 region has 15 residues. Germline V gives CDR1 MNHEY, CDR2 SVGAGI. Trimming stripped 6 bases from V and 0 bases from J, with 14 bases between. CDR3 region: CASRSDLTLNTEAFF. The CDR3 DNA follows: TGTGCCAGCAGATCAGATCTGACACTGAACACTGAAGCTTTCTTT.

V is TRBV6-1 and J is TRBJ1-1; a possible D gene is TRBD1 (5 bases). The CDR3 has 17 amino acids. Germline CDR1 MNHNS, CDR2 SASEGT. V shed 2 bases and J shed 0 bases, with 16 bases lying between them. The CDR3 protein is CASSERGSGDLNTEAFF. CDR3 bases: TGTGCCAGCAGTGAAAGGGGATCTGGAGACCTGAACACTGAAGCTTTCTTT.

As regards this clone: An end of the junction does not agree with germline; a read error may underlie this. The V gene is TRBV20-1, the J gene TRBJ1-2; the match to TRBD1 covers 7 bases. The CDR3 has 11 amino acids. The germline V gene has CDR1 DFQATT and CDR2 SNEGSKA (reference sequence). The CDR3 nucleotides are TGCAGTGCTACAGACAGGGACAAATTCCTCTTC. Residues: CSATDRDKFLF.

The chain has TRBV6-5 and TRBJ2-2; tentative D call: TRBD1 (6 bases). The CDR3 contains 14 residues. V was trimmed by 7 bases and J by 4 bases, leaving 13 bases between them. CDR1 is MNHEY and CDR2 is SVGAGI in the germline V gene. This CDR3 reads CASISRGPTGELFF. The CDR3 nucleotides read TGTGCCAGCATTAGCAGGGGACCCACCGGGGAGCTGTTTTTT.

This clone was found a few times. The V gene is TRBV13, the J gene TRBJ1-1; D is ambiguous. Trimming pared 5 bases from V and 0 bases from J, leaving 7 bases between. Germline V gene sequence: CDR1 PRHDT, CDR2 FYEKMQ (reference sequence). The CDR3 totals 13 residues. The CDR3 DNA reads TGTGCCAGCAGCCCAGGACTGAACACTGAAGCTTTCTTT. Translated, it gives CASSPGLNTEAFF.

This chain uses TRBV6-5 with TRBJ2-1, with 9 bases identical to TRBD1. The CDR3 spans 14 residues. The germline V gene encodes CDR1 MNHEY and CDR2 SVGAGI. V shed 6 bases, J shed 9 bases, and the junction held 9 bases outside the gene matches. The CDR3 nucleotides are TGTGCCAGCAGCGCAAGGGGACAGGGAAGTGAGCAGTTCTTC. Protein product: CASSARGQGSEQFF.

This chain uses TRBV3-1 (or the pseudogene TRBV3-2) with TRBJ2-5; D not certain. V gave up 3 bases and J gave up 2 bases, with 13 bases separating them. The CDR3 extends over 15 amino acids. Germline loops: CDR1 LGHDT, CDR2 YNNKEL (reference sequence). This CDR3 is CASSHTRRDQETQYF. DNA of the CDR3: TGTGCCAGCAGCCACACCCGACGAGATCAAGAGACCCAGTACTTC.

This chain joins TRBV7-9 and TRBJ2-5; D unresolved. CDR3 size: 15 residues. The germline gives CDR1 SEHNR, CDR2 FQNEAQ (reference sequence). V shed 1 base and J shed 2 bases, with 11 bases lying between them. The chain's CDR3 is CASSLDWQRQETQYF. CDR3 DNA: TGTGCCAGCAGCTTAGATTGGCAGCGTCAAGAGACCCAGTACTTC.

The chain couples TRBV10-3 to TRBJ1-2; 9 positions agree with TRBD1. The germline CDR1 and CDR2 sequences are ENHRY and SYGVKD. Germline trimming cut 0 bases from V and 7 bases from J; bases unmatched to any gene: 6. The CDR3 totals 15 residues. The CDR3, as DNA: TGTGCCATCAGTGAGTCAGGCGGGACAGGGCCTGGCTACACCTTC. The encoded protein is CAISESGGTGPGYTF.

This chain uses TRBV10-3 with TRBJ2-5; the match to TRBD2 covers 12 bases. CDR1 and CDR2 (germline): ENHRY, SYGVKD. With V trimmed by 5 bases and J by 5 bases, 12 bases remained unmatched. The CDR3 has 17 amino acids. The CDR3 DNA reads as TGTGCCATCAGTACCGTCCCGACTAGCGGGGGAGGGGAGACCCAGTACTTC. Translation: CAISTVPTSGGGETQYF.

This clone was detected once. The chain links TRBV3-1 (or the pseudogene TRBV3-2) to TRBJ1-5; 8 nucleotides match TRBD1. The trim removed 3 bases at V and 5 bases at J, leaving 12 bases unmatched. This CDR3 comprises 17 residues. From germline, CDR1 is LGHDT and CDR2 YNNKEL (reference sequence). The DNA for the CDR3 is TGTGCCAGCAGCCATGCTGGACAGGGTCGGGACTATCAGCCCCAGCATTTT. It translates to CASSHAGQGRDYQPQHF.